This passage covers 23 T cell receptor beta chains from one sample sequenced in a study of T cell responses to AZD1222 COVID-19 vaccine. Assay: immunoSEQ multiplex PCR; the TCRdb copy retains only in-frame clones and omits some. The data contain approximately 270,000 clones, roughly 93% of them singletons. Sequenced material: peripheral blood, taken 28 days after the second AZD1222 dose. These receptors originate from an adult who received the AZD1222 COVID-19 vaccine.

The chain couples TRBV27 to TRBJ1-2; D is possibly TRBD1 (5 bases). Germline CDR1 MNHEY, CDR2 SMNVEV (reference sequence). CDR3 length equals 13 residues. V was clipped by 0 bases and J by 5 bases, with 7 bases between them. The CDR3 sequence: CASSLSGGYGYTF. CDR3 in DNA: TGTGCCAGCAGTTTATCGGGGGGATATGGCTACACCTTC.

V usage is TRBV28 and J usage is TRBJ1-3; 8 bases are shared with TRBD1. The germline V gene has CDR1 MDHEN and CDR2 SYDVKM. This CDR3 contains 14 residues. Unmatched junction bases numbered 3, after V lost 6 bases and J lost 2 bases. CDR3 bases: TGTGCCAGCAGACCACAGGGGGCTGGAAACACCATATATTTT. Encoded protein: CASRPQGAGNTIYF.

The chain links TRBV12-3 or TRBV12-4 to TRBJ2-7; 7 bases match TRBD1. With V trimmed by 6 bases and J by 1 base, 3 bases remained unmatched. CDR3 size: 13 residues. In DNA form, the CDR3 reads TGTGCCAGCAGCAAGACAGGGTCCTACGAGCAGTACTTC. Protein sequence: CASSKTGSYEQYF.

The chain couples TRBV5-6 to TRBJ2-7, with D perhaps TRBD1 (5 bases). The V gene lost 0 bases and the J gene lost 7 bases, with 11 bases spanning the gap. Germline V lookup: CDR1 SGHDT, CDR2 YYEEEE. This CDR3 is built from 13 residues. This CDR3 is CASSLGRVREQYF. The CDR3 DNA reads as TGTGCCAGCAGCTTGGGCAGGGTAAGGGAGCAGTACTTC. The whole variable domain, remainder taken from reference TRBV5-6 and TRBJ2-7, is DAGVTQSPTHLIKTRGQQVTLRCSPKSGHDTVSWYQQALGQGPQFIFQYYEEEERQRGNFPDRFSGHQFPNYSSELNVNALLLGDSALYLCASSLGRVREQYFGPGTRLTVT.

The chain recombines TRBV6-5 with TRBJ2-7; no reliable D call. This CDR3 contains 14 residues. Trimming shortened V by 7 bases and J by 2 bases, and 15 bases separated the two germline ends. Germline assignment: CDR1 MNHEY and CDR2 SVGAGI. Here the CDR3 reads CASTPPHYPYEQYF. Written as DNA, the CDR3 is TGTGCCAGCACCCCCCCTCACTACCCCTACGAGCAGTACTTC.

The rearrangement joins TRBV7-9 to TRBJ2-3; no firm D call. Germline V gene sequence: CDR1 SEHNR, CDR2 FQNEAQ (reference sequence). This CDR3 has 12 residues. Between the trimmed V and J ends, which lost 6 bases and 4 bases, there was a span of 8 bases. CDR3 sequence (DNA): TGTGCCAGCAGGAACGATGCAGATACGCAGTATTTT. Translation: CASRNDADTQYF.

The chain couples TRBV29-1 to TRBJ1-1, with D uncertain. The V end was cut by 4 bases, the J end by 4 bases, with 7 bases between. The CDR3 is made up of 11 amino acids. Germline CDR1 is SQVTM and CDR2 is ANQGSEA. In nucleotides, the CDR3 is TGCAGCGTTGCCGGGGTCACTGAAGCTTTCTTT. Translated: CSVAGVTEAFF.

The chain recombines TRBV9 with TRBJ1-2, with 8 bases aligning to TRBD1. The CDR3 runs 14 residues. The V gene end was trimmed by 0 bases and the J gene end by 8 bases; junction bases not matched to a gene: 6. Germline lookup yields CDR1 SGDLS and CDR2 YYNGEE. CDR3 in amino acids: CASSVDDRGRGYTF. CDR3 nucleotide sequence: TGTGCCAGCAGCGTAGACGACAGGGGTAGAGGCTACACCTTC.

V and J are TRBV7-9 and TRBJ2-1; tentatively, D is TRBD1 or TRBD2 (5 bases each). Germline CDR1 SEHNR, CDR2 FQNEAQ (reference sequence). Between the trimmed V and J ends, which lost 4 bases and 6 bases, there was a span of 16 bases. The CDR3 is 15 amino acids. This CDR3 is CASSSLGTPVNEQFF. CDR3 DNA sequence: TGTGCCAGCAGCTCCCTCGGGACGCCAGTCAATGAGCAGTTCTTC. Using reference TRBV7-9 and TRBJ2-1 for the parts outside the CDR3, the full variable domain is DTGVSQNPRHKITKRGQNVTFRCDPISEHNRLYWYRQTLGQGPEFLTYFQNEAQLEKSRLLSDRFSAERPKGSFSTLEIQRTEQGDSAMYLCASSSLGTPVNEQFFGPGTRLTVL.

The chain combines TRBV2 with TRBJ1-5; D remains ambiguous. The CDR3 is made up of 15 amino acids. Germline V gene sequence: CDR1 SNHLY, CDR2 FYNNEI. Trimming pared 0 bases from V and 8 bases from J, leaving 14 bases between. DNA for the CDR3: TGTGCCAGCAGTGAAGCAGAGGCGGCAAAAAAGCCCCAGCATTTT. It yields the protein CASSEAEAAKKPQHF.

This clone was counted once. The CDR3 spells CASIRQGVHVPTYEQYF. The CDR3 nucleotides read TGTGCCAGCATCCGGCAGGGAGTGCATGTCCCGACCTACGAGCAGTACTTC. The chain links TRBV2 to TRBJ2-7, with D perhaps assigned TRBD1 or TRBD2 (5 bases each). Trimming removed 7 bases at V and 2 bases at J, with 24 bases between. The CDR3 runs 17 residues. Germline CDR1 and CDR2: SNHLY and FYNNEI.

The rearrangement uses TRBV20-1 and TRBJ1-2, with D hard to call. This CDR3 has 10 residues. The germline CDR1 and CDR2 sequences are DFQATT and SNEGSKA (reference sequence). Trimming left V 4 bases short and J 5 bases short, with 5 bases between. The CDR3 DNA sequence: TGCAGTGCTATAGGGTATGGCTACACCTTC. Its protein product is CSAIGYGYTF.

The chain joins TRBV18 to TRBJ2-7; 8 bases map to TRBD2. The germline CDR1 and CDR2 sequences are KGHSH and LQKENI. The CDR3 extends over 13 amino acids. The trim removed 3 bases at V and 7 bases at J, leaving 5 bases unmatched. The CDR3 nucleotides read TGTGCCAGCTCACCGGTAGTAGCGGGGGAGCAGTACTTC. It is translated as CASSPVVAGEQYF.

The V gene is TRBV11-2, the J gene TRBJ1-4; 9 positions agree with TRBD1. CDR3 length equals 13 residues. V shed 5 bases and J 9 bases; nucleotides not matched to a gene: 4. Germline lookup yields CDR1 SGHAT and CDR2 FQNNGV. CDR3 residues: CASSPGQGQKLFF. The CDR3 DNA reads TGTGCCAGCAGCCCAGGACAGGGGCAAAAACTGTTTTTT.

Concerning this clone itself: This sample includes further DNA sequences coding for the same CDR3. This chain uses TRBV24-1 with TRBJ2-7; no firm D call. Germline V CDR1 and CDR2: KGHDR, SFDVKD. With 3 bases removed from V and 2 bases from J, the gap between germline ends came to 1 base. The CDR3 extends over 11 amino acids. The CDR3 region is CATSDTYEQYF. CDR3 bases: TGTGCCACCAGTGATACCTACGAGCAGTACTTC.

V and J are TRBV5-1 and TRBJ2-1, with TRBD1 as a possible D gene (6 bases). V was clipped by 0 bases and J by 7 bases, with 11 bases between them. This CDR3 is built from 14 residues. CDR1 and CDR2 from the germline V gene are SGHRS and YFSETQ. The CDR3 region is CASSLGGQMNEQFF. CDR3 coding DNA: TGCGCCAGCAGCTTGGGGGGGCAGATGAATGAGCAGTTCTTC.

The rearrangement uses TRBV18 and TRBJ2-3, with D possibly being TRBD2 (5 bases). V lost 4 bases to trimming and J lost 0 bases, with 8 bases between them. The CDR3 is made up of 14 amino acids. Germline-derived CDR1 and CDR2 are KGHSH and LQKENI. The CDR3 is CASSRAASTDTQYF. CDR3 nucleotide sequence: TGTGCCAGCTCACGAGCGGCTAGCACAGATACGCAGTATTTT.

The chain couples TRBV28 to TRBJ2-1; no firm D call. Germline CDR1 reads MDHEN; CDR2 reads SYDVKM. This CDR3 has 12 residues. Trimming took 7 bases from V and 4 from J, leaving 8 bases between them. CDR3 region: CASISGYNEQFF. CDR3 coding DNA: TGTGCCAGCATCTCGGGTTACAATGAGCAGTTCTTC.

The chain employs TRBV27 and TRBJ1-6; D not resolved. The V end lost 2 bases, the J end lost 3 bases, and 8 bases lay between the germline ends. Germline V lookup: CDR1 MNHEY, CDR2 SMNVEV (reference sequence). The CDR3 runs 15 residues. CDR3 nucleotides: TGTGCCAGCAGTTTAGTATCCCACTATAATTCACCCCTCCACTTT. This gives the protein CASSLVSHYNSPLHF.

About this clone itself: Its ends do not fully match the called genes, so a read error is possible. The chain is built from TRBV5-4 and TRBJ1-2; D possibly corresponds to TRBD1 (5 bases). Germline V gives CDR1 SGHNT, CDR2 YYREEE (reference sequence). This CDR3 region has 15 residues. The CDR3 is CASSLDWGLNYGYTF. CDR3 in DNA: TGTGCCAGCAGTTTGGATTGGGGACTTAACTATGGCTACACCTTC.

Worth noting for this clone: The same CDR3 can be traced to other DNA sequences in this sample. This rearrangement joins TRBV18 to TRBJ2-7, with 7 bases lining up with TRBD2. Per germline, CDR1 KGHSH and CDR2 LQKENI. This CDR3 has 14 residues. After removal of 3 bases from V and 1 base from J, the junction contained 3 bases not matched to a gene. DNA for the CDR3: TGTGCCAGCTCACCTCAGGGAGGGTCCTACGAGCAGTACTTC. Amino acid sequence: CASSPQGGSYEQYF.

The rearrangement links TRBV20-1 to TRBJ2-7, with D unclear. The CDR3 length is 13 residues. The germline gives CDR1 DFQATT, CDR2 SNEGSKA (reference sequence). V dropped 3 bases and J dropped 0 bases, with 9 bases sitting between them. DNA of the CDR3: TGCAGTGCTAGTGCCCGCCTCTCCTACGAGCAGTACTTC. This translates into CSASARLSYEQYF.

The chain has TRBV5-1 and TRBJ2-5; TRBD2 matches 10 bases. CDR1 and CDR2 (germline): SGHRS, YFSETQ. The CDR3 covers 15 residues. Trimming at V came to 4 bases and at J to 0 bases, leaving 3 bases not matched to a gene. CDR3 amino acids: CASSVLAGDQETQYF. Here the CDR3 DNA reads TGCGCCAGCAGCGTTCTAGCGGGGGACCAAGAGACCCAGTACTTC.